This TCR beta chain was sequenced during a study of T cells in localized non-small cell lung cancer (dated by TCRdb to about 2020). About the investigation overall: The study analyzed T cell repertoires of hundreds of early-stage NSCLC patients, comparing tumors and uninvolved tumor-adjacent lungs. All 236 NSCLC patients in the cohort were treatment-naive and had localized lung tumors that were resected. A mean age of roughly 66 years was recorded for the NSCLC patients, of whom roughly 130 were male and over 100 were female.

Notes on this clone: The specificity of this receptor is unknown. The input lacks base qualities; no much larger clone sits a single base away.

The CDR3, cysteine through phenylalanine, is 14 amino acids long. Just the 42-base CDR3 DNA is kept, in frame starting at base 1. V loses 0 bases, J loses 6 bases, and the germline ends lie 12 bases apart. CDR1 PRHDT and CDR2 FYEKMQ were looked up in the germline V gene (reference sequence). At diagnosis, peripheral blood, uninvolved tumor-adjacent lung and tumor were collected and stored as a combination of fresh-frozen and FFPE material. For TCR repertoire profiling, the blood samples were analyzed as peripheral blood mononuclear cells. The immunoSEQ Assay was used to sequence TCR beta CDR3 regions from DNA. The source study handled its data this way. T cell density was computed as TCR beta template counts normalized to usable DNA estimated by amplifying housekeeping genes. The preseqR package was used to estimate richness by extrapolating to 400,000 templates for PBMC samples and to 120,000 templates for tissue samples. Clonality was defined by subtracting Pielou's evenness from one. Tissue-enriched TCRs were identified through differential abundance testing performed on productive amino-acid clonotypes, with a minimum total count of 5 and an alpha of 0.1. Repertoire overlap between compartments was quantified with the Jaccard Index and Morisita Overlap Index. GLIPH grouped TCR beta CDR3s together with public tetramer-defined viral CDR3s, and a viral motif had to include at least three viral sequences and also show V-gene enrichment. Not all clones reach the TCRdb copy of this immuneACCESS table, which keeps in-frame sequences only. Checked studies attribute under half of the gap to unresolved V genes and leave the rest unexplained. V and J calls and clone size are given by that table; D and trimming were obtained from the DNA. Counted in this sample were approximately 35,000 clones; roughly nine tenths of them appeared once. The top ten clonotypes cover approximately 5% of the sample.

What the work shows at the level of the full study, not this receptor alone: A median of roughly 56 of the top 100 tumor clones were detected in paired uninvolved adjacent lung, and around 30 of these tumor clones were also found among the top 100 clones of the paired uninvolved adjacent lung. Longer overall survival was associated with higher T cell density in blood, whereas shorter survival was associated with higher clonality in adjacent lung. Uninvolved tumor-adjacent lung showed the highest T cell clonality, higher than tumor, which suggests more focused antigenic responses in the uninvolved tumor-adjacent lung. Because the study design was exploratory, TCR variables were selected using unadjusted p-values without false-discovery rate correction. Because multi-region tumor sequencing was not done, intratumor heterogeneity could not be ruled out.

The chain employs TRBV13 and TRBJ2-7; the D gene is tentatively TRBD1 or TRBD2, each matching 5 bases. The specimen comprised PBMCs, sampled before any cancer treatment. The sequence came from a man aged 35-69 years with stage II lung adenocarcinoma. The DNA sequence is TGTGCCAGCAGCTTAGGCCGGCTGGGGGTCGAGCAGTACTTC. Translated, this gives CASSLGRLGVEQYF.